The rows below give T cell receptor beta chains drawn from one sample of a study of breast tumors, draining lymph nodes, adjacent tissues. TCRdb reanalysed the multiplex PCR reads using MiXCR and keeps one entry per CDR3 protein. Among 150,000 to 200,000 distinct CDR3 sequences listed, 33% were seen once. Sequencing was carried out using axillary lymph node tissue. The receptors stem from a female donor with breast cancer. Some clones in this sample may be carry-over from other donors' samples. Each CDR3 is given with its conserved first and last residue. The D gene is left open where the match is weak. Clone size is given for some rows only: seen once, a few or many times, or a class if the clone is expanded.

CDR3nt	CDR3aa	j_gene	d_gene	v_gene	abundance
TGCGCCAGCAGCCTGGGGGGGGGTTCGGGTCAGCCCCAGCATTTT	CASSLGGGSGQPQHF	TRBJ1-5	.	TRBV5-1	many
TGTGCCAGCAGCTTCAACAGGGGAGGACCAGATACGCAGTATTTT	CASSFNRGGPDTQYF	TRBJ2-3	.	TRBV5-4	many
TGCAGCGTCCCCCCGGGGGACCAAGAGACCCAGTACTTC	CSVPPGDQETQYF	TRBJ2-5	.	TRBV29-1	.
TGTGCCCCCAAGACTAGCGGGAGCCTAAGCACAGATACGCAGTATTTT	CAPKTSGSLSTDTQYF	TRBJ2-3	TRBD2	TRBV2	many
TGCAGCGTCGGCCCTTCCGGGACTGGCTATGGCTACACCTTC	CSVGPSGTGYGYTF	TRBJ1-2	.	TRBV29-1	many
TGCGCCAGCAGCGAGGACAGGGGGAACACCGGGGAGCTGTTTTTT	CASSEDRGNTGELFF	TRBJ2-2	TRBD1	TRBV5-1	many
TGCGCCAGCAGCTTGGGTCTAGCGGGGTCCTACGAGCAGTACTTC	CASSLGLAGSYEQYF	TRBJ2-7	TRBD2	TRBV5-1	many
TGTGCCAGCAGCTTAGGCAGTCTAGCGGGAATATACAATGAGCAGTTCTTC	CASSLGSLAGIYNEQFF	TRBJ2-1	TRBD2	TRBV13	.
TGCAGTGCTAGAGCGCCGGGACTAGCGGGGGGGCGGGTAGCAGATACGCAGTATTTT	CSARAPGLAGGRVADTQYF	TRBJ2-3	TRBD2	TRBV20-1	.
TGTGCCAGCAGCTTACAGGGGGCGGGAGATACGCAGTATTTT	CASSLQGAGDTQYF	TRBJ2-3	TRBD1	TRBV7-9	many
TGCAGTGCTAGAGTGGGCTACGGGCAATACTTC	CSARVGYGQYF	TRBJ2-7	.	TRBV20-1	.
TGCGCCAGCAGCGAGGCCAACTCAGGGAGACGAAATACGCAGTATTTT	CASSEANSGRRNTQYF	TRBJ2-3	.	TRBV5-1	medium-sized
TGTGCCAGCAGCCACGGGACGGGGAATCAGCCCCAGCATTTT	CASSHGTGNQPQHF	TRBJ1-5	.	TRBV11-3	.
TGCGCCAGCAGCTCAAAAAGGACTAGTAGGGAAGAGACCCAGTACTTC	CASSSKRTSREETQYF	TRBJ2-5	TRBD2	TRBV5-1	many
TGTGCCAGCTCACTAGCCGGGACTAGACTACAAGAGACCCAGTACTTC	CASSLAGTRLQETQYF	TRBJ2-5	TRBD2	TRBV18	many
TGTGCCAGCAGCTTAGGGGGATATGGCTACGCCTTC	CASSLGGYGYAF	TRBJ1-2	.	TRBV7-9	few
TGTGCCAGCAGCCGACAGCTGGGCCGGTCGAACACTGAAGCTTTCTTT	CASSRQLGRSNTEAFF	TRBJ1-1	.	TRBV3-1	.
TGTGCCAGCAGTCCCCCGGGACAGGGCAACAATGGAAACACCATATATTTT	CASSPPGQGNNGNTIYF	TRBJ1-3	TRBD1	TRBV6-6	few
TGTGCCAGCAGCGACAGTAACTATGGCTACACCTTC	CASSDSNYGYTF	TRBJ1-2	.	TRBV7-9	.
TGTGCCAGCAGTTGGGGACTGGGCCCCCAGAATACGCAGTATTTT	CASSWGLGPQNTQYF	TRBJ2-3	.	TRBV12-3/TRBV12-4	many
TGTGCCATCAGTGCCGCCCGAGGCTTTGGGCAGACCCAGTACTTC	CAISAARGFGQTQYF	TRBJ2-5	.	TRBV10-3	many
TGTGCCACCAGTGACCCCGGACAGGTTAATGAAAAACTGTTTTTT	CATSDPGQVNEKLFF	TRBJ1-4	TRBD1	TRBV24-1	.
TGTGCCAGCTCACCTGGGACAGGGGCGTATAATTCACCCCTCCACTTT	CASSPGTGAYNSPLHF	TRBJ1-6	TRBD1	TRBV18	many
TGTGCCATCAGTGGGGCAGGGCTGAACACTGAAGCTTTCTTT	CAISGAGLNTEAFF	TRBJ1-1	.	TRBV10-3	.
TGTGCCAGCAGCGCCGTGGTAGCGGGTCACGAGCAGTACTTC	CASSAVVAGHEQYF	TRBJ2-7	TRBD2	TRBV5-8	many
TGTGCCAGCAGCTTAACAATCATGACGCGGCCAGATACGCAGTATTTT	CASSLTIMTRPDTQYF	TRBJ2-3	.	TRBV13	many
TGTGCCAGCAGCCCCCGGGGGACCAAAAACATTCAGTACTTC	CASSPRGTKNIQYF	TRBJ2-4	.	TRBV5-4	few
TGTGCCAGCAGTTTACAGATTACAGGGGGCTGGGAGACCCAGTACTTC	CASSLQITGGWETQYF	TRBJ2-5	TRBD1	TRBV12-3/TRBV12-4	many
TGCAGTGCTAGAGATCCCACTAGCGGAAGGGGTCCCGGGGAGCTGTTTTTT	CSARDPTSGRGPGELFF	TRBJ2-2	TRBD2	TRBV20-1	.
TGTGCCAGCAAAGTTAGCGGGAATCTTCCCTACGAGCAGTACTTC	CASKVSGNLPYEQYF	TRBJ2-7	TRBD2	TRBV6-5	many
TGTGCTAGTGGTTTGGTTTCAGGGTCGAACGAAAAACTGTTTTTT	CASGLVSGSNEKLFF	TRBJ1-4	.	TRBV12-5	.
TGTGCCAGTAGTATTGCACTCCCTAGGAGCTCCTACAATGAGCAGTTCTTC	CASSIALPRSSYNEQFF	TRBJ2-1	.	TRBV19	.
TGTGCCAGCAGCCAAGGTACTAGCGGGGAGACCCAGTACTTC	CASSQGTSGETQYF	TRBJ2-5	TRBD2	TRBV4-2	many
TGCGCCAGCAGCTTGGCCAAGACAGGGGGCGCGAGTGGTGGCTACACCTTC	CASSLAKTGGASGGYTF	TRBJ1-2	TRBD1	TRBV5-1	many
TGCGCCAGCAGTGACCACTACGAGCAGTACTTC	CASSDHYEQYF	TRBJ2-7	.	TRBV10-2	many
TGTGCCAGCAGCTTAGCAGAAAACACTGAAGCTTTCTTT	CASSLAENTEAFF	TRBJ1-1	.	TRBV7-9	few
TGTGCCAGCAGCTTAACTGGGGGGGCCAGCTCCTACAATGAGCAGTTCTTC	CASSLTGGASSYNEQFF	TRBJ2-1	.	TRBV7-3	many
TGTGCCAGCAGCTTATTGGGGACAGGTACCCACGAGCAGTACTTC	CASSLLGTGTHEQYF	TRBJ2-7	TRBD1	TRBV7-3	many
TGTGCCAGCAGTAGTCAGGGTCTCTATGGCTACACCTTC	CASSSQGLYGYTF	TRBJ1-2	.	TRBV6-2/TRBV6-3	many
TGTGCCAGCAGCCTGAGGGGGGGGAGGGGATTGGAGACCCAGTACTTC	CASSLRGGRGLETQYF	TRBJ2-5	.	TRBV27	.
TGTGCCAGCAGTTTCGACAGAACTAACTATGGCTACACCTTC	CASSFDRTNYGYTF	TRBJ1-2	.	TRBV27	.
TGTGCCAGCAGCCATAGCGGGGAGAACCCCTACTCTGGGGCCAACGTCCTGACTTTC	CASSHSGENPYSGANVLTF	TRBJ2-6	TRBD2	TRBV6-2/TRBV6-3	many
TGTGCCAGCAGCGTAGACCCCGAGGGGAATGAGCAGTTCTTC	CASSVDPEGNEQFF	TRBJ2-1	.	TRBV9	many
TGTGCCAGCAGCAATCTAATGACTAGCGGCGCCTACGAGCAGTACTTC	CASSNLMTSGAYEQYF	TRBJ2-7	TRBD2	TRBV7-8	.
TGCAGTGCTAGTAAGGGGCTGGACAGCTCCTACAATGAGCAGTTCTTC	CSASKGLDSSYNEQFF	TRBJ2-1	.	TRBV20-1	many
TGTGCCAGCAGCGCGTCCCCTAGCGTTCAAGAGACCCAGTACTTC	CASSASPSVQETQYF	TRBJ2-5	.	TRBV9	many
TGTGCCAGCAGTTCGAAGGGAGCTCGAGTTGTCTTT	CASSSKGARVVF	TRBJ1-1	.	TRBV5-8	.
TGCAGTGCCCCCGTACGCGGGGGGGCGGATACGCAGTATTTT	CSAPVRGGADTQYF	TRBJ2-3	TRBD2	TRBV20-1	many
TGTGCCAACTCTGCGACAGGGCTGGATGAGCAGTTCTTC	CANSATGLDEQFF	TRBJ2-1	TRBD1	TRBV12-3/TRBV12-4	.
TGTGCCAGCAGTGAACCCTACAGGGACTATGGCTACACCTTC	CASSEPYRDYGYTF	TRBJ1-2	.	TRBV2	.
TGTGCCAGCAGCCAAGATCGGCTAGCGGGGGGTGAAAAACTGTTTTTT	CASSQDRLAGGEKLFF	TRBJ1-4	.	TRBV4-2	.
TGTGCCAGCAGTTTAGTACGAAATCAGCCCCAGCATTTT	CASSLVRNQPQHF	TRBJ1-5	.	TRBV12-3/TRBV12-4	many
TGTGCCATCAGTGAAGGGACTAGCCTTCACTTGGAGCAGTACTTC	CAISEGTSLHLEQYF	TRBJ2-7	TRBD2	TRBV10-3	.
TGTGCCTGGAGTGTCGGACTTACAAATCAGCCCCAGCATTTT	CAWSVGLTNQPQHF	TRBJ1-5	.	TRBV30	many
TGTGCCAGCAGCCGAAGTAGGGGAAGTGGCCAAGAGAATGAGCAGTTCTTC	CASSRSRGSGQENEQFF	TRBJ2-1	.	TRBV11-2	.
TGTGCCAGCAGTGAAGTTTACGAGCAGTACTTC	CASSEVYEQYF	TRBJ2-7	.	TRBV2	many
TGTGCCAGCAGCTTGGATCGCAGGGACTACAATGAGCAGTTCTTC	CASSLDRRDYNEQFF	TRBJ2-1	.	TRBV5-6	many
TGTGCCAGCAGCTTAGCCTTGGGGGGGGCTCTCGCTGAAGCTTTCTTT	CASSLALGGALAEAFF	TRBJ1-1	.	TRBV7-8	.
TGTGCCAGCAGCCGCACAGGGGGAGGTTCACCCCTCCACTTT	CASSRTGGGSPLHF	TRBJ1-6	TRBD1	TRBV3-1	many